This T cell receptor (beta chain) emerged from a study of blood T cell repertoires in COVID-19. Trimming left V 0 bases short and J 4 bases short, with 16 bases between. There are 16 residues in the CDR3. Germline values: CDR1 MGHRA, CDR2 YSYEKL. Study processing details: Scientists estimated how many nucleated cells there were by amplifying reference gene primers. Assay used: immunoSEQ multiplex PCR; TCRdb lists only in-frame clones, some missing. V and J calls plus clone size are reproduced from that table; the DNA served to infer D and trimming. The sample yields some 300,000 clones, about 88% seen once.

The J gene is TRBJ2-7, the V gene TRBV4-1, with D perhaps TRBD1 (5 bases). Sequenced: PBMCs or T cells enriched from blood (not recorded which). This receptor was identified in a woman between 55 and 75 years old in a cohort exposed to, infected with or recovered from COVID-19 (not recorded which). As DNA, the CDR3 is TGCGCCAGCAGCCAAGATCTGGCTTCCCAGGGATACGAGCAGTACTTC. Its translation is CASSQDLASQGYEQYF.